This section outlines one T cell receptor (beta chain) sequence together with its context. Its antigen remains unknown. These data originate in a study of shared clonotypes between healthy human individuals. CD8 cells classed as naive were CD45RO-negative and positively selected for CCR7, excluding terminally differentiated effector memory CD45RA+ cells. The assay was immunoSEQ multiplex PCR, and TCRdb's table has in-frame clones only and misses some. The table has around 1.9 million clones, roughly 91% seen once. Study outcomes and limitations: In several donors, around 5% of naive CD4 clonotypes appeared in common.

Germline CDR1 and CDR2: MNHNS and SASEGT. The CDR3 totals 14 residues. V shed 6 bases and J shed 5 bases, with 14 bases lying between them. Sample: naive CD8+ T cells from PBMCs. The receptor comes from a man aged 18 to 35 in good health. Some clones in this sample may be carry-over from other donors' samples. V usage is TRBV6-1 and J usage is TRBJ1-3; D might be TRBD1 (5 bases). CDR3: CASSPHRTRNTIYF. The CDR3 DNA reads as TGTGCCAGCAGCCCGCACAGGACGAGAAACACCATATATTTT.